Each of the 28 T cell receptor beta chains below was sequenced from the same sample in a study of PD-1 blockade in classical Hodgkin lymphoma. The time point: newly diagnosed, previously untreated cHL patient sample. Magnetic negative selection was used to purify CD8+ T cells from thawed PBMCs. Assay: immunoSEQ multiplex PCR; the TCRdb copy retains only in-frame clones and omits some. The sample yields 12,000 to 15,000 clones, roughly nine tenths seen once. The sample was CD8+ T cells from blood. These receptors all come from a human donor with classical Hodgkin lymphoma.

The rearrangement links TRBV7-2 to TRBJ1-5; D not resolved. The CDR3 sequence is 15 residues long. V shed 0 bases and J shed 1 base, with 7 bases lying between them. Germline V gives CDR1 SGHTA, CDR2 FQGNSA. CDR3 residues: CASSLAGYSNQPQHF. The CDR3 DNA reads as TGTGCCAGCAGCTTAGCGGGATACAGCAATCAGCCCCAGCATTTT.

V usage is TRBV5-1 and J usage is TRBJ2-5; 10 nucleotides align to TRBD1. V was pared by 3 bases and J by 3 bases, with 11 bases of the junction left unmatched. CDR1 and CDR2 from the germline V gene are SGHRS and YFSETQ. The CDR3 is 17 amino acids. The DNA for the CDR3 is TGCGCCAGCAGCTCTAAGTTGGACAGGGGGACGAAAGAGACCCAGTACTTC. Translated: CASSSKLDRGTKETQYF.

The rearrangement uses TRBV7-9 and TRBJ1-2; no clear D gene. CDR1 is SEHNR and CDR2 is FQNEAQ in the germline V gene (reference sequence). V was trimmed by 1 base and J by 0 bases, leaving 6 bases between them. The CDR3 runs to 14 residues. CDR3 DNA: TGTGCCAGCAGCTTAGTCAGTGCTAACTATGGCTACACCTTC. Translated, it gives CASSLVSANYGYTF. The full variable domain, with the rest looked up from reference TRBV7-9 and TRBJ1-2, is DTGVSQNPRHKITKRGQNVTFRCDPISEHNRLYWYRQTLGQGPEFLTYFQNEAQLEKSRLLSDRFSAERPKGSFSTLEIQRTEQGDSAMYLCASSLVSANYGYTFGSGTRLTVV.

The rearrangement links TRBV4-1 to TRBJ1-1, with TRBD1 as a possible D gene (5 bases). Trimming left V 4 bases short and J 2 bases short, with 8 bases between. This CDR3 comprises 13 residues. The germline CDR1 and CDR2 sequences are MGHRA and YSYEKL. DNA for the CDR3: TGCGCCAGCAGCCCCAGGGTCAACACTGAAGCTTTCTTT. Translating gives CASSPRVNTEAFF.

This clone was counted a few times. The rearrangement joins TRBV5-1 to TRBJ2-7; D is tentatively TRBD1 or TRBD2 (5 bases each). V lost 0 bases, J lost 2 bases, and 12 bases lay in between. The CDR3 has 15 amino acids. The germline V gene has CDR1 SGHRS and CDR2 YFSETQ. In DNA form, the CDR3 reads TGCGCCAGCAGCTTGGCCCAGGGAGCGGCCTACGAGCAGTACTTC. Translated, it gives CASSLAQGAAYEQYF.

The chain employs TRBV5-4 and TRBJ2-5; D possibly corresponds to TRBD1 (6 bases). Trimming pared 0 bases from V and 1 base from J, leaving 7 bases between. Per germline, CDR1 SGHNT and CDR2 YYREEE (reference sequence). This CDR3 has 14 residues. The CDR3 sequence: CASSLEGGQETQYF. DNA of the CDR3: TGTGCCAGCAGCTTGGAAGGGGGCCAAGAGACCCAGTACTTC.

The rearrangement joins TRBV5-4 to TRBJ1-2; D gene unclear. The CDR3 covers 13 residues. Germline V gene lookup returns CDR1 SGHNT and CDR2 YYREEE (reference sequence). V lost 0 bases to trimming and J lost 4 bases, with 7 bases between them. CDR3 DNA sequence: TGTGCCAGCAGCTTGGTGGGTTCCTATGGCTACACCTTC. Residues: CASSLVGSYGYTF.

The V gene is TRBV28, the J gene TRBJ1-1; D is possibly TRBD1 (6 bases). Germline loops: CDR1 MDHEN, CDR2 SYDVKM. This CDR3 has 15 amino acids. The germline V and J ends were trimmed by 6 bases and 1 base, with 15 bases remaining between them. CDR3 sequence (DNA): TGTGCCAGCAGCTCAATAGACAGGACGAACACTGAAGCTTTCTTT. Amino acids: CASSSIDRTNTEAFF.

The V and J genes are TRBV7-9 and TRBJ2-2; 12 nucleotides agree with TRBD2. Germline CDR1 is SEHNR and CDR2 is FQNEAQ (reference sequence). With V trimmed by 6 bases and J by 6 bases, 8 bases remained unmatched. The CDR3 extends over 16 amino acids. CDR3 region: CASRPTSGRRAGELFF. The CDR3 DNA reads TGTGCCAGCAGGCCTACTAGCGGGAGGAGGGCCGGGGAGCTGTTTTTT.

The V gene is TRBV28, the J gene TRBJ1-5; 7 nucleotides agree with TRBD1. Germline CDR1 reads MDHEN; CDR2 reads SYDVKM. This CDR3 comprises 14 residues. V lost 3 bases to trimming and J lost 7 bases; unmatched junction nucleotides: 6. This chain's CDR3 is CASSLGRGWQPQHF. CDR3 DNA: TGTGCCAGCAGTTTGGGCAGGGGGTGGCAGCCCCAGCATTTT.

This rearrangement joins TRBV5-1 to TRBJ2-3; no clear D. V gave up 3 bases and J gave up 0 bases, with 8 bases separating them. Germline values: CDR1 SGHRS, CDR2 YFSETQ. This CDR3 has 14 amino acids. The chain's CDR3 is CASSSSPSTDTQYF. Written as DNA, the CDR3 is TGCGCCAGCAGCTCGAGTCCTAGCACAGATACGCAGTATTTT.

The J gene is TRBJ1-1, the V gene TRBV6-6, with TRBD1 matching 8 bases. CDR1 MNHNY and CDR2 SVGAGI come from the germline V gene (reference sequence). V was pared by 5 bases and J by 3 bases, with 5 bases of the junction left unmatched. This CDR3 comprises 14 residues. The CDR3 spells CASSGQGGYTEAFF. CDR3 DNA sequence: TGTGCCAGCAGTGGACAGGGAGGGTACACTGAAGCTTTCTTT.

CDR3 sequence (DNA): TGTGCCAGCAGTTTATCACACAGGGTCACTGAAGCTTTCTTT. It translates to CASSLSHRVTEAFF. The chain couples TRBV27 to TRBJ1-1, with D possibly TRBD1 on 6 matching bases. The ends were cut back, 0 bases at V and 4 bases at J, with 9 bases in the middle. Germline CDR1 is MNHEY and CDR2 is SMNVEV (reference sequence). The CDR3 totals 14 residues.

This chain links TRBV10-3 with TRBJ2-2, with D hard to call. The CDR3 length is 13 residues. Germline CDR1 reads ENHRY; CDR2 reads SYGVKD. Trimming took off 3 bases at V and 1 base at J, with 3 bases between the two ends. The CDR3 DNA is TGTGCCATCAGTGACTTGAACACCGGGGAGCTGTTTTTT. It codes for CAISDLNTGELFF.

The chain is built from TRBV5-4 and TRBJ1-1, with 7 bases that match TRBD1. The junction had 10 bases not matched to a gene; V was cut back by 7 bases and J by 4 bases. Per germline, CDR1 SGHNT and CDR2 YYREEE (reference sequence). The CDR3 is 14 residues long. The DNA of the CDR3 is TGTGCCAGCGGAGGGGACAGAGGGTTCACTGAAGCTTTCTTT. This codes for CASGGDRGFTEAFF.

The V call is TRBV29-1, the J call TRBJ2-1; D uncertain. The CDR3 sequence is 15 residues long. Germline CDR1 is SQVTM and CDR2 is ANQGSEA. Trimming shortened V by 3 bases and J by 1 base, and 13 bases separated the two germline ends. The CDR3 protein is CSVDANPTSYNEQFF. The CDR3 bases are TGCAGCGTTGACGCAAACCCCACATCCTACAATGAGCAGTTCTTC.

This chain connects TRBV7-2 to TRBJ1-1; TRBD1 aligns across 9 bases. This CDR3 is built from 12 residues. V lost 4 bases, J lost 7 bases, and 1 base stayed unmatched. CDR1 SGHTA and CDR2 FQGNSA come from the germline V gene. The CDR3 nucleotides read TGTGCCAGCAGCTGGACAGGGGTTGAAGCTTTCTTT. It specifies CASSWTGVEAFF.

This sequence joins TRBV6-4 and TRBJ1-5; D gene uncertain. The ends were cut back, 6 bases at V and 4 bases at J, with 16 bases in the middle. Germline-derived CDR1 and CDR2 are MRHNA and SNTAGT. The CDR3 is 15 amino acids. The CDR3 sequence is CASRRVWPRNQPQHF. The CDR3 DNA follows: TGTGCCAGCAGGCGAGTGTGGCCCCGAAATCAGCCCCAGCATTTT.

The chain uses TRBV27 and TRBJ1-4; TRBD1 aligns across 8 bases. With 5 bases clipped from V and 3 bases from J, the junction kept 8 bases outside the gene matches. Per the germline V gene, CDR1 is MNHEY and CDR2 is SMNVEV (reference sequence). There are 16 residues in the CDR3. CDR3 DNA sequence: TGTGCCAGCAGTGCAACGACAGGGGTGTCTAATGAAAAACTGTTTTTT. Protein sequence: CASSATTGVSNEKLFF.

This clone was recorded a few times. This chain links TRBV9 with TRBJ2-7, with D perhaps TRBD2 (5 bases). The CDR3 covers 15 residues. The germline CDR1 and CDR2 sequences are SGDLS and YYNGEE. The V end was cut by 0 bases, the J end by 5 bases, with 15 bases between. The CDR3 sequence is CASSVVGRSRDEQYF. The CDR3 region has the DNA TGTGCCAGCAGCGTAGTAGGCAGGTCGAGGGACGAGCAGTACTTC.

In nucleotides, the CDR3 is TGTGCCAGCAGCCTCGGACGGGCGAACACTGAAGCTTTCTTT. This codes for CASSLGRANTEAFF. This chain joins TRBV7-2 and TRBJ1-1; no clear D. The germline V and J ends were trimmed by 5 bases and 1 base, with 11 bases remaining between them. CDR1 and CDR2 from the germline V gene are SGHTA and FQGNSA. This CDR3 region has 14 residues.

The chain carries TRBV14 and TRBJ1-2; D call uncertain. V was clipped by 1 base and J by 8 bases, with 11 bases between them. The germline CDR1 and CDR2 sequences are SGHDN and FVKESK. The CDR3 sequence is 13 residues long. CDR3 region: CASSQVPIGGYTF. The CDR3 bases are TGTGCCAGCAGCCAAGTTCCGATTGGCGGCTACACCTTC.

This chain uses TRBV13 with TRBJ2-3; 15 nucleotides match TRBD2. V lost 5 bases and J lost 7; bases outside the gene matches: 7. This CDR3 has 16 residues. The germline V gene encodes CDR1 PRHDT and CDR2 FYEKMQ (reference sequence). The DNA for the CDR3 is TGTGCCAGCAGCCTTCGGACTAGCGGGAGGGCCTATACGCAGTATTTT. Translation gives CASSLRTSGRAYTQYF.

The rearrangement uses TRBV4-1 and TRBJ2-6; TRBD2 matches at 8 bases. The CDR3 extends over 22 amino acids. CDR1 and CDR2 (germline): MGHRA, YSYEKL. J gave up 3 bases and V 0 bases, and 19 bases lay outside the gene matches. CDR3 sequence reads: CASSQDTILGERENDGANVLTF. The CDR3 DNA reads as TGCGCCAGCAGCCAAGATACCATTCTGGGGGAGCGGGAGAACGATGGGGCCAACGTCCTGACTTTC.

The rearrangement uses TRBV7-6 and TRBJ2-3; tentatively, D is TRBD1 or TRBD2 (6 bases each). The CDR3 totals 18 residues. The germline V and J ends were trimmed by 4 bases and 2 bases, with 22 bases remaining between them. Germline V gene lookup returns CDR1 SGHVS and CDR2 FNYEAQ. The CDR3 here is CASSSVIGGILTTDTQYF. The CDR3 nucleotides are TGTGCCAGCAGCTCGGTGATCGGGGGCATTTTGACCACAGATACGCAGTATTTT.

The rearrangement links TRBV6-6 to TRBJ2-1; possibly TRBD2 for D (6 bases). The V gene's germline CDR1 is MNHNY and CDR2 SVGAGI (reference sequence). This CDR3 comprises 16 residues. V shed 0 bases and J shed 5 bases, with 14 bases lying between them. The CDR3 nucleotides are TGTGCCAGCAGTTACTCAGTTCGGGGGAGAGACAATGAGCAGTTCTTC. Protein sequence: CASSYSVRGRDNEQFF.

J is TRBJ2-1 and V is TRBV28; 10 positions agree with TRBD2. The CDR3 is 18 residues long. Germline trimming cut 3 bases from V and 3 bases from J; bases unmatched to any gene: 11. The germline CDR1 and CDR2 sequences are MDHEN and SYDVKM. CDR3 sequence: CASSFPTRTSGLYNEQFF. CDR3 DNA: TGTGCCAGCAGTTTCCCCACCCGGACTAGCGGCCTCTACAATGAGCAGTTCTTC.

This clone came up once. The chain recombines TRBV2 with TRBJ2-1; tentative D call: TRBD2 (5 bases). This CDR3 comprises 14 residues. V lost 4 bases to trimming and J lost 0 bases, with 7 bases between them. Per the germline V gene, CDR1 is SNHLY and CDR2 is FYNNEI. CDR3 residues: CASSVSGSYNEQFF. CDR3 nucleotide sequence: TGTGCCAGCAGTGTGAGCGGCTCCTACAATGAGCAGTTCTTC.